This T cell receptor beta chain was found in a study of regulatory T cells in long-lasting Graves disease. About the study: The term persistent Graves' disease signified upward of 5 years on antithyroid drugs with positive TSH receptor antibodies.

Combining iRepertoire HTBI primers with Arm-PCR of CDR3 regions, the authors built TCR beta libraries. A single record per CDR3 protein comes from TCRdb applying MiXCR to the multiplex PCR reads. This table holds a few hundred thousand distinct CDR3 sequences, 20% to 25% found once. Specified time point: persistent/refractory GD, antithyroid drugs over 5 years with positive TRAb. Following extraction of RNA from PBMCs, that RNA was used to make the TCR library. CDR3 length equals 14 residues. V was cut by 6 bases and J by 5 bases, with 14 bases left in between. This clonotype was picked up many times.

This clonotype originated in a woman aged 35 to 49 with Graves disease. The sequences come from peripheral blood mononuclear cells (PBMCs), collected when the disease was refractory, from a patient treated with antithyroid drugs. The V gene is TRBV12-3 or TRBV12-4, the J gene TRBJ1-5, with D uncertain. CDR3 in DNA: TGTGCCAGCAGCCCCGGCCTGATTCATCAGCCCCAGCATTTT. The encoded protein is CASSPGLIHQPQHF.